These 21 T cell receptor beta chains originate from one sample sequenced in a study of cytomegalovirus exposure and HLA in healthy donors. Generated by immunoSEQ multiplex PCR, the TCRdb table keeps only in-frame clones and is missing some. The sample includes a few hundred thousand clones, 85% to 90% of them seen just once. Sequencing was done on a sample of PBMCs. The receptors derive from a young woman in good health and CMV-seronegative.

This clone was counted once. In DNA, the CDR3 is TGTGCCAGCTCAGCGGGAACACCGCGGGGGGAGACCCAGTACTTC. Amino acids: CASSAGTPRGETQYF. This chain joins TRBV18 and TRBJ2-5, with 7 positions matching TRBD2. This CDR3 is built from 15 residues. J gave up 5 bases and V 5 bases, and 11 bases lay outside the gene matches. Germline V gene data show CDR1 as KGHSH and CDR2 as LQKENI.

Written as DNA, the CDR3 is TGTGCCAGCAGCCTACTAGCGGGATACAATGAGCAGTTCTTC. It specifies CASSLLAGYNEQFF. This sequence joins TRBV5-6 and TRBJ2-1; the match to TRBD2 covers 10 bases. Unmatched junction bases numbered 2, after V lost 4 bases and J lost 4 bases. CDR1 is SGHDT and CDR2 is YYEEEE in the germline V gene. The CDR3 has 14 amino acids.

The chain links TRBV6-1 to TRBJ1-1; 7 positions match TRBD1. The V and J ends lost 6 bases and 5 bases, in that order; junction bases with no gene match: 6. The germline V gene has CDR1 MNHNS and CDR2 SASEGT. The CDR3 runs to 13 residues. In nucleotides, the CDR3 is TGTGCCAGCAGCCCAGGGACAGTGACTGAAGCTTTCTTT. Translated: CASSPGTVTEAFF.

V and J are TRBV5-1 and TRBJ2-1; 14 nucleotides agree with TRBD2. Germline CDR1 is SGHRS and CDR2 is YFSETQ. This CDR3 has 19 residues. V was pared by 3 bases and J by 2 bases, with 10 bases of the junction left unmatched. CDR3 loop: CASSSFTGLAGGAYNEQFF. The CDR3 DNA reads TGCGCCAGCAGCTCATTTACCGGACTAGCGGGAGGTGCCTACAATGAGCAGTTCTTC.

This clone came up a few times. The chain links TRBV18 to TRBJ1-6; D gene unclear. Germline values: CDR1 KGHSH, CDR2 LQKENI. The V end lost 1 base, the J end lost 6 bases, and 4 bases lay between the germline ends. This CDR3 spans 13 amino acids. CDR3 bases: TGTGCCAGCTCACCACACGGTAATTCACCCCTCCACTTT. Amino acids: CASSPHGNSPLHF.

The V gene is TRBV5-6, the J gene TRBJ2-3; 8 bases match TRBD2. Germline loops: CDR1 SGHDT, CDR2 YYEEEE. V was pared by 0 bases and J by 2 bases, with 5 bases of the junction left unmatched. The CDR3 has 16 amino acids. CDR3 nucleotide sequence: TGTGCCAGCAGCTTGGAAGGTAGCGGGAACACAGATACGCAGTATTTT. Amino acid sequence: CASSLEGSGNTDTQYF.

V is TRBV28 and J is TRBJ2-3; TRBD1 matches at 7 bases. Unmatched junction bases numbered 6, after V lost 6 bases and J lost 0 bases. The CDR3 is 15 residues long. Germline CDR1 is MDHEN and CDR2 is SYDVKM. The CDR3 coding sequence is TGTGCCAGCAGCAAAGACAGGGTTAGCACAGATACGCAGTATTTT. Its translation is CASSKDRVSTDTQYF.

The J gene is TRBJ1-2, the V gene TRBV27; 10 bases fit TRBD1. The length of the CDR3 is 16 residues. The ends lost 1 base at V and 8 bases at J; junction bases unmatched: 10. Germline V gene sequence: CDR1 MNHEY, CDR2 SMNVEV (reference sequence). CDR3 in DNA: TGTGCCAGCAGTTTATGGAGTTCCGGGACAGGGGCCGGCTACACCTTC. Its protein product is CASSLWSSGTGAGYTF.

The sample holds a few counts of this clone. CDR3 nucleotides: TGTGCCAGCAGTTTGCTGAATGCCCGGGCAGATACGCAGTATTTT. Its translation: CASSLLNARADTQYF. The V and J genes are TRBV28 and TRBJ2-3, with D unresolved. With 3 bases removed from V and 4 bases from J, the gap between germline ends came to 14 bases. This CDR3 contains 15 residues. The germline CDR1 and CDR2 sequences are MDHEN and SYDVKM.

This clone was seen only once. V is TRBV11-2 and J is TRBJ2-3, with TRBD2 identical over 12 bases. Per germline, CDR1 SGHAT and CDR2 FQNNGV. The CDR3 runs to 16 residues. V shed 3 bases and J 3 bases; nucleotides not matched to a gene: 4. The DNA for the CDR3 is TGTGCCAGCAGCTTTGGGACTAGCGGGTTTACAGATACGCAGTATTTT. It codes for CASSFGTSGFTDTQYF.

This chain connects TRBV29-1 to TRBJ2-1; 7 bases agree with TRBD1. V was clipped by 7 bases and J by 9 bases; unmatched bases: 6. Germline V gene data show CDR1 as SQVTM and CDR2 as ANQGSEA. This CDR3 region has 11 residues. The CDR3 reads CSAPQGIEQFF. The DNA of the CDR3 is TGCAGCGCCCCACAGGGGATTGAGCAGTTCTTC.

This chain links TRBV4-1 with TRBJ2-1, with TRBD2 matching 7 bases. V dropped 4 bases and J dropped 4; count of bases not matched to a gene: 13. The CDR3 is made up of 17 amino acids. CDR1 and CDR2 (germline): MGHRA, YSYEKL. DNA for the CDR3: TGCGCCAGCAGCCGGCGACTAGCTCAGGGTCAATACAATGAGCAGTTCTTC. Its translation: CASSRRLAQGQYNEQFF.

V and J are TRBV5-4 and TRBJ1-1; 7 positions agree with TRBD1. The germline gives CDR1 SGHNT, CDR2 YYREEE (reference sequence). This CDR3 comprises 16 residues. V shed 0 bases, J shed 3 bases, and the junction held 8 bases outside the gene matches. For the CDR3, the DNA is TGTGCCAGCAGCTTGGGGCCGACAGGGATGGACACTGAAGCTTTCTTT. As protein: CASSLGPTGMDTEAFF.

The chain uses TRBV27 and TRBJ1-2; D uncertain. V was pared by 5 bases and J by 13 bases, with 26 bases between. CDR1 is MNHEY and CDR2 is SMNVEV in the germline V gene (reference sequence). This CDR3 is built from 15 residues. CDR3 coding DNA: TGTGCCAGCAGTCCCTCCGCCCCAACAGATATGGCTATCACCTTC. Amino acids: CASSPSAPTDMAITF.

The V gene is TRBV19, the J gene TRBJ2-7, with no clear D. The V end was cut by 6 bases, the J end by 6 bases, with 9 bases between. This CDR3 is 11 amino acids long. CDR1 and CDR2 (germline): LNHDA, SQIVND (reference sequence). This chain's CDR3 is CASRSGLEQYF. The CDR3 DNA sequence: TGTGCCAGTAGATCGGGTCTCGAGCAGTACTTC.

The CDR3 sequence: CAWAAGRGEAFF. DNA for the CDR3: TGTGCCTGGGCGGCGGGCAGGGGTGAAGCTTTCTTT. The chain combines TRBV30 with TRBJ1-1, with TRBD1 as a possible D gene (6 bases). This CDR3 comprises 12 residues. Germline V CDR1 and CDR2: GTSNPN, SVGIG (reference sequence). Trimming took 5 bases from V and 7 from J, leaving 14 bases between them. The entire variable domain, with the rest obtained from reference TRBV30 and TRBJ1-1, is as follows: SQTIHQWPATLVQPVGSPLSLECTVEGTSNPNLYWYRQAAGRGLQLLFYSVGIGQISSEVPQNLSASRPQDRQFILSSKKLLLSDSGFYLCAWAAGRGEAFFGQGTRLTVV.

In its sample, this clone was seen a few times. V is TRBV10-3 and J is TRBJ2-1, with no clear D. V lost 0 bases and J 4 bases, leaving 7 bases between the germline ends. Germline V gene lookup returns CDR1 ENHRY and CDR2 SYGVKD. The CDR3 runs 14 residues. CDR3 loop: CAISESQDYNEQFF. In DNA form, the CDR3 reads TGTGCCATCAGTGAGTCTCAGGATTACAATGAGCAGTTCTTC.

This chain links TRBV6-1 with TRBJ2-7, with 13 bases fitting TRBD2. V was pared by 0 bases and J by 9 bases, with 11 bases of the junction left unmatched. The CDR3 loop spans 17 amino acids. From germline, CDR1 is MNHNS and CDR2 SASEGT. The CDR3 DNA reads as TGTGCCAGCAGTGAAGCGGATGGACTAGCGGGAGAATATGGGCAGTACTTC. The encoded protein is CASSEADGLAGEYGQYF.

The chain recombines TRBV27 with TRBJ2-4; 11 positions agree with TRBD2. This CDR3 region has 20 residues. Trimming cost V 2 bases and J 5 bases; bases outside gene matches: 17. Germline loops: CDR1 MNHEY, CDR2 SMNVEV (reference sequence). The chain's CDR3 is CASSLRRGLAENRGQNIQYF. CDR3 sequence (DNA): TGTGCCAGCAGTTTACGGCGGGGACTAGCGGAGAACAGGGGGCAAAACATTCAGTACTTC.

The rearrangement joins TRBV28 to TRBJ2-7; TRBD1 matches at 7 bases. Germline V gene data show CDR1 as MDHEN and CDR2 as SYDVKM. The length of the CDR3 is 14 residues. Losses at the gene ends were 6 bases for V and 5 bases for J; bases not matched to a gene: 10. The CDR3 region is CASSLTGSNDEQYF. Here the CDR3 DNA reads TGTGCCAGCAGCTTGACAGGGTCTAACGACGAGCAGTACTTC.

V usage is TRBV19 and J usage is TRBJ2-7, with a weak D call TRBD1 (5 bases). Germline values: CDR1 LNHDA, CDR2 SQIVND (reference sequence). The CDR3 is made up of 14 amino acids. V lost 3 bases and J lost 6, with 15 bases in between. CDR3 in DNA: TGTGCCAGTAGTATGTCTAGGAAGGGGTCCGAGCAGTACTTC. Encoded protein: CASSMSRKGSEQYF.